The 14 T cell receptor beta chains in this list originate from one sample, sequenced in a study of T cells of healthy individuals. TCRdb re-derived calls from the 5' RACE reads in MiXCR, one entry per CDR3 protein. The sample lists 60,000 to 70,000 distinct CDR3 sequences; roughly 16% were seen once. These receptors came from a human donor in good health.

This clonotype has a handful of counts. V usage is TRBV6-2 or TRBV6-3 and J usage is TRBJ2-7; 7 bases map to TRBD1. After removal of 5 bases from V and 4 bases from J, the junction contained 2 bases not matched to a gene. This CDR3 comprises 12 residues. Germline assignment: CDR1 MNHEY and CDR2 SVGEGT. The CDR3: CASSIQGYEQYF. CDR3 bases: TGTGCCAGCAGTATACAGGGGTACGAGCAGTACTTC.

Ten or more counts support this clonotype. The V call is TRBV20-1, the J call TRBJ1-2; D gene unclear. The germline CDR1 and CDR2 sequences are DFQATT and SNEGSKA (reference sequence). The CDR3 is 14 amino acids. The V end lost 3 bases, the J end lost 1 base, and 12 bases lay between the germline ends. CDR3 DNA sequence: TGCAGTGCTAGCCGGGGTGCTGTTAACTATGGCTACACCTTC. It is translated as CSASRGAVNYGYTF.

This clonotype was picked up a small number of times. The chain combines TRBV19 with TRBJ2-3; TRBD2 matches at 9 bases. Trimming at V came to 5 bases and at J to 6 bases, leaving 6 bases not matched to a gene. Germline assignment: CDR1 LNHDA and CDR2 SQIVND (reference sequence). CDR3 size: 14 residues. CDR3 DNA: TGTGCCAGTAGTTTCGGCGGGGGGGGGGATACGCAGTATTTT. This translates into CASSFGGGGDTQYF.

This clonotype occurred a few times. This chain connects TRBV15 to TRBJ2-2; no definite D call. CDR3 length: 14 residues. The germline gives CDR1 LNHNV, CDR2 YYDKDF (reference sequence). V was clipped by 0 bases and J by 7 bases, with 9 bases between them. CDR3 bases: TGTGCCACCAGCAGAGATTACGAGAGCGGGGAGCTGTTTTTT. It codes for CATSRDYESGELFF.

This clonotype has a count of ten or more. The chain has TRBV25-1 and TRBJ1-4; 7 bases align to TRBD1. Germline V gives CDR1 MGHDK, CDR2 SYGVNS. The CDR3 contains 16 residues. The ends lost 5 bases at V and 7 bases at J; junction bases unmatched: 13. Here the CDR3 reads CASSRREGAGGEKLFF. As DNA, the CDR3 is TGTGCCAGCAGTAGAAGGGAGGGGGCGGGAGGTGAAAAACTGTTTTTT.

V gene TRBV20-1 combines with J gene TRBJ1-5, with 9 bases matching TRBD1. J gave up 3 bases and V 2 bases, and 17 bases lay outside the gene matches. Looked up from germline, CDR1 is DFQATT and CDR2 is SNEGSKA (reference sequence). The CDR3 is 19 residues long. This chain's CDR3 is CSARRRVLTGGPFNQPQHF. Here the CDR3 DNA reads TGCAGTGCTAGACGCAGGGTACTCACAGGGGGCCCATTCAATCAGCCCCAGCATTTT.

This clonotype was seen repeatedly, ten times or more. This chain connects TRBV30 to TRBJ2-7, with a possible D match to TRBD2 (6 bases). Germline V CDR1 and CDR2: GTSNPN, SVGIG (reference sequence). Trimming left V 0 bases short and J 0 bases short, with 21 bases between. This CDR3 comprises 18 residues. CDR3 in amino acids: CAWSVSLGRRESSYEQYF. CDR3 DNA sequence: TGTGCCTGGAGTGTATCCCTCGGTCGCCGGGAGAGCTCCTACGAGCAGTACTTC.

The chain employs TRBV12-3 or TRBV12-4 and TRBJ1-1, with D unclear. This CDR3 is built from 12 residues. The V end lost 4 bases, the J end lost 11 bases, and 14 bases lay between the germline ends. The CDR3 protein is CASSYGQGRAFF. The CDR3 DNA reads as TGTGCCAGCAGTTATGGTCAAGGGCGTGCTTTCTTT.

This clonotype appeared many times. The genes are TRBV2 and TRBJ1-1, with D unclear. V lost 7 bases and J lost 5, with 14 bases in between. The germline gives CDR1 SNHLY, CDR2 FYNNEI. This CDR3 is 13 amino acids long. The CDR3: CASTWTLKTEAFF. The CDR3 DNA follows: TGTGCCAGCACTTGGACCCTTAAAACTGAAGCTTTCTTT.

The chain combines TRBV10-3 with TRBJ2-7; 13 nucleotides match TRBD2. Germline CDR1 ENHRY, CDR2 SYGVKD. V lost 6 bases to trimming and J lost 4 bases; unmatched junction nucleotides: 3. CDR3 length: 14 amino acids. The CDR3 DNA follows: TGTGCCATCAGCGGGACTAGCGGGACTTACGAGCAGTACTTC. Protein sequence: CAISGTSGTYEQYF.

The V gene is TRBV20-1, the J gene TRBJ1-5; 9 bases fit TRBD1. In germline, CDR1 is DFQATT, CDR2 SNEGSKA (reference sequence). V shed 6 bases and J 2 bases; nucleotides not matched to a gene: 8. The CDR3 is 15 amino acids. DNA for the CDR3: TGCAGTGCCCAGGACAGGGGATTTGGCAATCAGCCCCAGCATTTT. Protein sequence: CSAQDRGFGNQPQHF.

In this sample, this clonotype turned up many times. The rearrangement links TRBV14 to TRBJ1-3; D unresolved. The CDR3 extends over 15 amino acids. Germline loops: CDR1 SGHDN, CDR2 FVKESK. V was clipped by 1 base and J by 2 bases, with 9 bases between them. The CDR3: CASSQGTVAGNTIYF. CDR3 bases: TGTGCCAGCAGCCAAGGAACAGTTGCTGGAAACACCATATATTTT.

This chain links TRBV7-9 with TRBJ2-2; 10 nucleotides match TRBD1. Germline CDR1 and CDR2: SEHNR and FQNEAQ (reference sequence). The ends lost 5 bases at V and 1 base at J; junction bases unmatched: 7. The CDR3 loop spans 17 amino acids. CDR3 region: CASSGQTGGLNTGELFF. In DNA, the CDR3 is TGTGCCAGCAGCGGCCAGACAGGGGGCTTGAACACCGGGGAGCTGTTTTTT.

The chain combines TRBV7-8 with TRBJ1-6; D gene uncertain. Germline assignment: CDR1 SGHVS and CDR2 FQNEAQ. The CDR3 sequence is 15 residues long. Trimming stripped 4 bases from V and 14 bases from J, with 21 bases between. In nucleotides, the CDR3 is TGTGCCAGCAGCTCTCGGGATGGGTTTCAGGAGGCCCTCCACTTT. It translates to CASSSRDGFQEALHF. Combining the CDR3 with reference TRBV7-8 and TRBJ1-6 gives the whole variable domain GAGVSQSPRYKVAKRGQDVALRCDPISGHVSLFWYQQALGQGPEFLTYFQNEAQLDKSGLPSDRFFAERPEGSVSTLKIQRTQQEDSAVYLCASSSRDGFQEALHFGNGTRLTVT.